This T cell receptor (beta chain) came from a study of blood T cell repertoires in COVID-19. Study processing details: Reference gene primer amplification in the assay estimated nucleated cell counts. Sequencing used immunoSEQ multiplex PCR; TCRdb keeps in-frame clones, though not all of them. Clonal size and the V and J genes are those of that table, whereas D and trimming came from the DNA. In the table there are 200,000 or so clones, about 85% of which are singletons. Germline V CDR1 and CDR2: SGHTA, FQGNSA. V shed 1 base and J shed 6 bases, with 7 bases lying between them. This CDR3 comprises 13 residues.

The chain combines TRBV7-2 with TRBJ2-1; a possible D gene is TRBD2 (5 bases). The receptor was derived from a man aged 45 to 65 who had recovered from COVID-19. Material: peripheral blood. The CDR3 nucleotides are TGTGCCAGCAGCTTAGTGAGGGTCAATGAGCAGTTCTTC. Translating it yields CASSLVRVNEQFF.